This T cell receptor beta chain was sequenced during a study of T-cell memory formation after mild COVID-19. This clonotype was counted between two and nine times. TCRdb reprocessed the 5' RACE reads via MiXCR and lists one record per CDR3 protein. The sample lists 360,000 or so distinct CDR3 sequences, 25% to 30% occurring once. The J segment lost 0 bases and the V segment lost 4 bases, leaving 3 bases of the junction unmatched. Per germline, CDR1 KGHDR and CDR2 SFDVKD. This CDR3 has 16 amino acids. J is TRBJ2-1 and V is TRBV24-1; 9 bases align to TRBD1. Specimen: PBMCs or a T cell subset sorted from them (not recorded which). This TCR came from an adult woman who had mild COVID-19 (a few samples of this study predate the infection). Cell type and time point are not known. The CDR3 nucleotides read TGTGCCACCAGTGAGGGGGGACAGGGCTCCTACAATGAGCAGTTCTTC. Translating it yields CATSEGGQGSYNEQFF.